Listed here is a single T cell receptor beta chain. This sample stems from a study of technical replicates of blood from a handful of donors. Sequencing used immunoSEQ multiplex PCR; TCRdb keeps in-frame clones, though not all of them. The table has some 13,000 clones, roughly 80% seen once; the top ten hold about 13%. V lost 5 bases to trimming and J lost 3 bases, with 16 bases between them. Per the germline V gene, CDR1 is SGHVS and CDR2 is FQNEAQ. The CDR3 is 15 residues long. V is TRBV7-8 and J is TRBJ1-1, with D possibly matching TRBD1 (6 bases). This clonotype originated in a human donor in good health. The sequenced sample was PBMCs. CDR3 sequence: CASSPGTSGDTEAFF. CDR3 coding DNA: TGTGCCAGCAGCCCCGGGACCTCAGGGGACACTGAAGCTTTCTTT.